This TCR beta chain was identified during a study of CD8 T cells in ankylosing spondylitis. Regarding the study as a whole: The study identified a TCR beta motif of roughly eight highly homologous variants that appeared characteristic of ankylosing spondylitis blood.

This clonotype was picked up a small number of times. Its antigen is unidentified. TCRdb independently ran MiXCR on the 5' RACE reads; one entry per CDR3 protein. This sample yields about 750,000 distinct CDR3 sequences, of which around 17% are seen a single time; around a fifth belongs to the top ten. This TCR came from a male donor with ankylosing spondylitis. The material sequenced was blood, either unsorted or a sorted T cell fraction (not recorded which).

The CDR3 DNA is TGTGCCAGCTGGGCTGCGGGGGCCGATATCCATGAGCAGTTCTTC. Protein product: CASWAAGADIHEQFF. The chain uses TRBV11-2 and TRBJ2-1; tentatively, D is TRBD2 (7 bases). The ends were cut back, 8 bases at V and 8 bases at J, with 22 bases in the middle. Germline V CDR1 and CDR2: SGHAT, FQNNGV. The CDR3 covers 15 residues.